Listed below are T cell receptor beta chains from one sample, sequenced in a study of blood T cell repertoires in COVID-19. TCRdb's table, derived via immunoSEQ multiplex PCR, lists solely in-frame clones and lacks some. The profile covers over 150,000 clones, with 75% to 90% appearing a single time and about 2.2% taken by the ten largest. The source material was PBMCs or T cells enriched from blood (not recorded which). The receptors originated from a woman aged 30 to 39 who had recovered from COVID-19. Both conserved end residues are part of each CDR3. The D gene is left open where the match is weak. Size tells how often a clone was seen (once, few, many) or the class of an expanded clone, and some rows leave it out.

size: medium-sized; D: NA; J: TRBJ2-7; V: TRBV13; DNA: TGTGCCAGCAGCTTGCCAAAAGAAAAGCCCTACGAGCAGTACTTC; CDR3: CASSLPKEKPYEQYF
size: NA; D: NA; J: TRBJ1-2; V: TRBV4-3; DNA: TGCGCCAGCAGCCAACGGGCAGGACAAGCTAACTATGGCTACACCTTC; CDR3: CASSQRAGQANYGYTF
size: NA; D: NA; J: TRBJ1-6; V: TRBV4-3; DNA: TGCGCCAGCAGCCACCTGCTCCGGCAGGCTGGATCACCCCTCCACTTT; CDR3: CASSHLLRQAGSPLHF
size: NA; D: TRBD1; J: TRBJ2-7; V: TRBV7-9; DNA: TGTGCCAGCAGTACCAGTACCGGGACAGAGACCTACGAGCAGTACTTC; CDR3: CASSTSTGTETYEQYF
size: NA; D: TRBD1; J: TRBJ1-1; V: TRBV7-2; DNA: TGTGCCAGCAGCCGGGGGACAGACGGAAGACGGGTGAACACTGAAGCTTTCTTT; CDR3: CASSRGTDGRRVNTEAFF
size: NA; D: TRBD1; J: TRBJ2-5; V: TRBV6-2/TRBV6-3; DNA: TGTGCCAGCAGTTACGGGGACAGGGACCAGACCCAGTACTTC; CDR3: CASSYGDRDQTQYF
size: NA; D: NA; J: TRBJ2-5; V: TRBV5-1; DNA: TGCGCCAGCAGCAGGGGACAAAATGAGGGGGAGACCCAGTACTTC; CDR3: CASSRGQNEGETQYF
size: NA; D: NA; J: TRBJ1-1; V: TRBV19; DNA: TGTGCCAGTAGTACCGACACGGCAGGGACTGAAGCTTTCTTT; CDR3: CASSTDTAGTEAFF
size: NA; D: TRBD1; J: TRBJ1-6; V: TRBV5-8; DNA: TGTGCCAGCAGCCAGGGACAGGAGGGTTCACCCCTCCACTTT; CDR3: CASSQGQEGSPLHF
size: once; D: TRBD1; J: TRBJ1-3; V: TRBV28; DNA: TGTGCCAGCAGTTTACCCGGGACAGGAGGAAACACCATATATTTT; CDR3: CASSLPGTGGNTIYF
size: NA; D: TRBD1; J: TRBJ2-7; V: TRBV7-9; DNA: TGTGCCAGCAGCCCAGTAGGGCAGGGGGCCGACGAGCAGTACTTC; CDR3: CASSPVGQGADEQYF
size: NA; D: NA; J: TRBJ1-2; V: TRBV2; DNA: TGTGCCAGCAGGGACCCGACAGGTCTCCACGGCTACACCTTC; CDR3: CASRDPTGLHGYTF
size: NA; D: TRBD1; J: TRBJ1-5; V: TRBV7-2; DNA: TGTGCCAGCAGCTTGGGACCGGGACAGGGTTATCAGCCCCAGCATTTT; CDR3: CASSLGPGQGYQPQHF
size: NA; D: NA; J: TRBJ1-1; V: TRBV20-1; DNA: TGCAGTGCCGGTGTCACTGAAGCTTTCTTT; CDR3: CSAGVTEAFF
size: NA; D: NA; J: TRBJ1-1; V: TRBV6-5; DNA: TGTGCCAGCTACCTATGGTCTGAAGCTTTCTTT; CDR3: CASYLWSEAFF
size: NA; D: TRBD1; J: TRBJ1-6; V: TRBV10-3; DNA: TGTGCCACCCACGACCCGGACAGGGCTGATTCACCCCTCCACTTT; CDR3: CATHDPDRADSPLHF
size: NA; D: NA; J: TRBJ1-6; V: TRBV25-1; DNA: TGTGCCAGCAGCGGGAGGCCCTATAATTCACCCCTCCACTTT; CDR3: CASSGRPYNSPLHF
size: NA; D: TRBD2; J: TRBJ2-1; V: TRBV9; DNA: TGTGCCAGCAGCGGCGGACTAGCGGGAGGGCGGGGGCAGTTCTTC; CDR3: CASSGGLAGGRGQFF
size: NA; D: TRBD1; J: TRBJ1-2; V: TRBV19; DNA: TGTGCCAGTAGACAGGGGTTCACTAACTATGGCTACACCTTC; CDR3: CASRQGFTNYGYTF
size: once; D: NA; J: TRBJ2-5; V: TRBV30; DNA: TGTGCCTGGAGCAAAGGGGTTCAAGAGACCCAGTACTTC; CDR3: CAWSKGVQETQYF
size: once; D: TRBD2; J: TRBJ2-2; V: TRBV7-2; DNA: TGTGCCAGCAGAACCGGGACTAGATTCACCGGGGAGCTGTTTTTT; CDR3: CASRTGTRFTGELFF
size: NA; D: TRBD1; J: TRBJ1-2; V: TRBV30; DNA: TGTGCCTGGAGTCCCGGACAGGGGGCGCTCGGCTACACCTTC; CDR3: CAWSPGQGALGYTF
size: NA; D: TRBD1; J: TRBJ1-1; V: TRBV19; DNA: TGTGCCAGTAGTTACGGGACAGGGGGCGGGGGTGAAGCTTTCTTT; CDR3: CASSYGTGGGGEAFF
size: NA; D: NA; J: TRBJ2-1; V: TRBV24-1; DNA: TGTGCCACCAGTGATTTAGGCAGGGCTGGTGATGAGCAGTTCTTC; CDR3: CATSDLGRAGDEQFF
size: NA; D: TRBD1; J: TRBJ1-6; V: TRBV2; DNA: TGTGCCAGCGCGGCGCGAGGGGGCCGAGGTTATAATTCACCCCTCCACTTT; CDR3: CASAARGGRGYNSPLHF
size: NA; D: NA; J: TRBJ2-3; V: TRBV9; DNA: TGTGCCAGCAGCCGTCAGCCAGCGGGTAGCACAGATACGCAGTATTTT; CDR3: CASSRQPAGSTDTQYF
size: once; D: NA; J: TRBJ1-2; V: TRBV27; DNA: TGTGCCAGCAGTTTCGGGAGTCCTAACTATGGCTACACCTTC; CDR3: CASSFGSPNYGYTF
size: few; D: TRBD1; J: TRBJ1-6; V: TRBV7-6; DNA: TGTGCCAGCAGCCTAAGGGACAGGGACGAAATAGCCTATAATTCACCCCTCCACTTT; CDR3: CASSLRDRDEIAYNSPLHF
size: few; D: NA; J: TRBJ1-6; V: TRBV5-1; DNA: TGCGCCAGCAGTTACGGGAATTCACCCCTCCACTTT; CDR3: CASSYGNSPLHF
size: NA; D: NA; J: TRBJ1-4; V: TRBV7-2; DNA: TGTGCCAGCAGCTCAGGGGTTGCTAATGAAAAACTGTTTTTT; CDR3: CASSSGVANEKLFF
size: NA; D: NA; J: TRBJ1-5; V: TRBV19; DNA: TGTGCCAGTAGGGCAGATAGCAATCAGCCCCAGCATTTT; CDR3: CASRADSNQPQHF
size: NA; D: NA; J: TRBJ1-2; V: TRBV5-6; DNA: TGTGCCAGCAGCTTAGCAGGAACCGGAAACGATGGCTACACCTTC; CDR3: CASSLAGTGNDGYTF
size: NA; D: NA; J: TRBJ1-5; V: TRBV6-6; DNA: TGTGCCAGCAGCCGAGAGAAGACGGGGAATCAGCCCCAGCATTTT; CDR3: CASSREKTGNQPQHF
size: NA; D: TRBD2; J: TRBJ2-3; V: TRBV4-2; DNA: TGTGCCAGCAGCCCTCGACTAGCGGGGGGCCCCTCGAATACGCAGTATTTT; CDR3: CASSPRLAGGPSNTQYF
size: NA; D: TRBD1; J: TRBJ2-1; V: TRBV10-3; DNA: TGTGCCATCAGTGAGCCAGGGGGCGGCTACAATGAGCAGTTCTTC; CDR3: CAISEPGGGYNEQFF
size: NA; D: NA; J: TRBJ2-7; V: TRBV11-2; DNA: TGTGCCAGCAGCTTAGATCATCAAGAGCAGTACTTC; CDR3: CASSLDHQEQYF
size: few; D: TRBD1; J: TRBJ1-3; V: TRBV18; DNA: TGTGCCAGCTCACCTACCACGGACAGGGATACTGGAAACACCATATATTTT; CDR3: CASSPTTDRDTGNTIYF
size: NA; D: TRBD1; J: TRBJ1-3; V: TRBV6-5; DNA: TGTGCCAGCAGTTTGGGGACAGGGGCTGGAAACACCATATATTTT; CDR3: CASSLGTGAGNTIYF
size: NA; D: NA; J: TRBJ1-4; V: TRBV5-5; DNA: TGTGCCAGCAGCGAGTTAGAGGTGTTGTGGGAAAAACTGTTTTTT; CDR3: CASSELEVLWEKLFF
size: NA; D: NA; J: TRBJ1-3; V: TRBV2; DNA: TGTGCCAGCAGTGTTCAGGGCTCTGGAAACACCATATATTTT; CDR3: CASSVQGSGNTIYF
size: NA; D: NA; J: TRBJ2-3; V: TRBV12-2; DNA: TGTGCAAGTCGCCCCGGGACTAGCGGGAGCACAGATACGCAGTATTTT; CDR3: CASRPGTSGSTDTQYF
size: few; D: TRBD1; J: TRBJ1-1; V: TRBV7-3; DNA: TGTGCCAGCAGCTTAGGACCCCGGACAGGGCCCCAAGGCACTGAAGCTTTCTTT; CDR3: CASSLGPRTGPQGTEAFF
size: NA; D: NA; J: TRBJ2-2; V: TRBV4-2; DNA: TGTGCCAGCAGCCAAGATGGAGGGGCCGGGGAGCTGTTTTTT; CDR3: CASSQDGGAGELFF
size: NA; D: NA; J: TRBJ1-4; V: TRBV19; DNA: TGTGCCAGTAGTTTCTCCCTTTTAAATGAAAAACTGTTTTTT; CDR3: CASSFSLLNEKLFF
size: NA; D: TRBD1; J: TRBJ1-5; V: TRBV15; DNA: TGTGCCACCAGCAACACAGGGGGCAAAGAGCCCCAGCATTTT; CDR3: CATSNTGGKEPQHF
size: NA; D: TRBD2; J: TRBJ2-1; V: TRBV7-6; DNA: TGTGCCAGCAGTCCGACTAGCGGGAGGGTTAGTGAGCAGTTCTTC; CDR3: CASSPTSGRVSEQFF
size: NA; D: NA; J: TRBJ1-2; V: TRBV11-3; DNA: TGTGCCAGCAGCCAGAATCCGGGAGGCTATGGCTACACCTTC; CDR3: CASSQNPGGYGYTF
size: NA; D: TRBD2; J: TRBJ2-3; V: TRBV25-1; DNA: TGTGCCAGCAGTGAACGGGTCGGGGGGGTGTCAGATACGCAGTATTTT; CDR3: CASSERVGGVSDTQYF
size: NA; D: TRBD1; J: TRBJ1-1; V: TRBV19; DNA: TGTGCCAGTAGTCTACAAGGGACAGCGAACACTGAAGCTTTCTTT; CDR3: CASSLQGTANTEAFF
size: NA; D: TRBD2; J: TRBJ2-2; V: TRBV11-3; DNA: TGTGCCAGCAGCTCCTCACTAGCGCTTAACACCGGGGAGCTGTTTTTT; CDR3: CASSSSLALNTGELFF
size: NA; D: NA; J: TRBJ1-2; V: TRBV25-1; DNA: TGTGCCAGCAGTGCGTTGGAGAGCTACACCTTC; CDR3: CASSALESYTF
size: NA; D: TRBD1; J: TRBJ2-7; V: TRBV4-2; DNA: TGTGCCAGCAGCTCCGGGACAGGGGGCAACGTGCGGTACTTC; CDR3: CASSSGTGGNVRYF